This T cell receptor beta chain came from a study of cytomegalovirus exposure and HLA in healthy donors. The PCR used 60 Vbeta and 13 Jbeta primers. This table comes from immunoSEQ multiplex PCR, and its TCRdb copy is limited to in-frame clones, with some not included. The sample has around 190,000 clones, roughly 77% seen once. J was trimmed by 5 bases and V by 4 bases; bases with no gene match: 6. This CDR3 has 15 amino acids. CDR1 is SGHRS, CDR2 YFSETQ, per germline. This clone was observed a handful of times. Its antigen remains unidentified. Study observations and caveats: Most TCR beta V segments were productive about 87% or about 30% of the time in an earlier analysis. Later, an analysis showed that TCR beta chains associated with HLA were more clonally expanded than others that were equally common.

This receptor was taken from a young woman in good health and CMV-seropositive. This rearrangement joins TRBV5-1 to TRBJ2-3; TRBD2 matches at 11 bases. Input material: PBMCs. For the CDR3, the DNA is TGCGCCAGCAGCCCCTATAGCGGGAGGGGAGATACGCAGTATTTT. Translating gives CASSPYSGRGDTQYF.